The 4 T cell receptor beta chains presented below share a single source sample, sequenced in a study of blood T cell repertoires in COVID-19. Libraries were prepared by immunoSEQ multiplex PCR; TCRdb keeps only in-frame clonotypes and omits some of them. Of about 140,000 clones listed, approximately 80% are singletons. Sequenced material: peripheral blood. The receptors stem from a woman of 80 years or more in a cohort sampled during active or convalescent COVID-19.

V gene TRBV5-1 combines with J gene TRBJ2-3; unclear D gene. V was shortened by 2 bases and J by 4 bases, with 11 bases between the two germline ends. Germline CDR1 is SGHRS and CDR2 is YFSETQ. This CDR3 spans 14 amino acids. CDR3 DNA: TGCGCCAGCAGCTTAGCGTCTCGCCCAGATACGCAGTATTTT. It yields the protein CASSLASRPDTQYF.

The CDR3 DNA is TGTGCCAGCAGCCCCACGGGATACAATGAGCAGTTCTTC. It translates to CASSPTGYNEQFF. The rearrangement uses TRBV28 and TRBJ2-1; tentatively, D is TRBD2 (5 bases). Trimming pared 6 bases from V and 4 bases from J, leaving 10 bases between. The CDR3 has 13 residues. The V gene's germline CDR1 is MDHEN and CDR2 SYDVKM.

This clone was seen a single time. The chain is built from TRBV4-3 and TRBJ1-4; a possible D gene is TRBD1 (5 bases). CDR3 length: 15 amino acids. The germline V gene encodes CDR1 LGHNA and CDR2 YSLEER. Trimming cost V 3 bases and J 6 bases, with 14 bases left between them. The CDR3 nucleotides read TGCGCCAGCAGCCACCGTCGGGGACTAGATGAAAAACTGTTTTTT. Translating gives CASSHRRGLDEKLFF.

The V and J genes are TRBV7-2 and TRBJ1-1, with a weak D call TRBD1 (6 bases). Germline V gene sequence: CDR1 SGHTA, CDR2 FQGNSA. Deletions cut 3 bases from V and 4 bases from J, with 15 bases between. There are 15 residues in the CDR3. The CDR3 DNA is TGTGCCAGCAGCTTGGGGACATCGGTGGGCACTGAAGCTTTCTTT. This encodes CASSLGTSVGTEAFF.